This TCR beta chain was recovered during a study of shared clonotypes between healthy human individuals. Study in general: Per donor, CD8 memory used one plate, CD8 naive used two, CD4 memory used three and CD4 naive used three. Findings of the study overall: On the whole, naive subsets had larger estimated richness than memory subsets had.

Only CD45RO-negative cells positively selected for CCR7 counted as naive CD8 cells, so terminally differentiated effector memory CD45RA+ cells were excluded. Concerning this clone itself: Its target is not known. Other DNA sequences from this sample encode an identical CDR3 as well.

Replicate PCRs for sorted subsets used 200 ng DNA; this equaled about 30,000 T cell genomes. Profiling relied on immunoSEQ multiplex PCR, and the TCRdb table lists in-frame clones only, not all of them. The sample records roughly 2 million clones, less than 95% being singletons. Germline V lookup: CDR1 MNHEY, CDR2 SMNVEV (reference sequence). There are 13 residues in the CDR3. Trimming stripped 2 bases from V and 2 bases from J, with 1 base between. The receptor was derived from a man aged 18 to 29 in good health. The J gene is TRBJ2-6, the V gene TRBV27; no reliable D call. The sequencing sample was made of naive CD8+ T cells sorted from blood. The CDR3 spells CASSLTGANVLTF. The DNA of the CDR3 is TGTGCCAGCAGTTTAACTGGGGCCAACGTCCTGACTTTC.